Listed below are T cell receptor beta chains from one sample, sequenced in a study of beta chain features in type 1 diabetes. Profiling relied on immunoSEQ multiplex PCR, and the TCRdb table lists in-frame clones only, not all of them. In the table there are under 250,000 clones, roughly 13% of which are singletons. Sequencing was carried out using naive CD4+ T cells from blood. The receptors here all came from a woman aged 40 to 49 in good health. Both conserved end residues are trimmed from each CDR3. Fields, in order: clone size, V gene, CDR3 protein. Not all rows give a size; the values are once, few, many and, for expanded clones, a class.

>few|TRBV18
ASSPLDRARSTDTQY
>NA|TRBV5-1
ASRSQGSSYEQY
>NA|TRBV2
ASRGRGGPPFPNEKLF
>few|TRBV5-1
ASSLGDKANTEAF
>NA|TRBV7-9
ASSTKPGQETQY
>NA|TRBV2
ASRKQGRSSYNEQF
>few|TRBV10-3
AISEGVRGRGTDTQY
>few|TRBV27
ASRELNEQF
>few|TRBV5-4
ASSSSRGFGLDEQF
>few|TRBV19
ASSIDWGQPNTEAF
>NA|TRBV19
ASSPPGQGSRSPLH
>NA|TRBV5-4
ASSQDRGWGTEAF
>NA|TRBV5-6
ASSFGQIYQETQY
>few|TRBV18
ASSLYTGGDEQF
>NA|TRBV20-1
SARSREKAF
>few|TRBV5-4
ASSSGGSTNEKLF
>NA|TRBV5-4
ASSSKDRREQY
>few|TRBV18
ASSPDRSNSPLH
>few|TRBV6-5
ASSYSGTGRLGTQY
>NA|TRBV6-5
ASSYSDQGGGGELF
>few|TRBV27
ASRRAGISSSGANVLT
>few|TRBV18
ASSPQGANTEAF
>NA|TRBV6-5
ASEAPGGAREQY
>NA|TRBV18
ASSPPRTGSYEQY
>few|TRBV6-6
ASSSTGQLYEQY
>few|TRBV7-9
ASSLAGSGPGELF
>few|TRBV7-6
ASSFQPTSGGTDTQY
>NA|TRBV2
ASSDLDVTQY
>NA|TRBV2
ASTPQGSSYEQY
>NA|TRBV15
ATRETGTGNTIY
>few|TRBV9
ASSVQDGNSPLH
>few|TRBV20-1
SARVFEGQY
>few|TRBV7-2
ASSPLGGPPTDTQY